The rows below give T cell receptor beta chains drawn from one sample of a study of T cells in Graves' hyperthyroidism and ophthalmopathy. TCRdb itself ran the multiplex PCR reads through MiXCR, one entry per CDR3 protein. This table has hundreds of thousands of distinct CDR3 sequences, over 11% appearing once. The material sequenced was blood. Receptors originate from a woman aged 25 to 39 with Graves' hyperthyroidism. The CDR3 runs from the conserved cysteine through the conserved F or W. The order of the fields is clone size, J gene, V gene, CDR3 protein. For some rows the clone size is stated as once, few or many, or as a class when expanded; others skip it.

clone_size: many; j_call: TRBJ2-7; v_call: TRBV28; cdr3_aa: CASVPAESYEQYF
clone_size: NA; j_call: TRBJ1-2; v_call: TRBV5-6; cdr3_aa: CASSDFGQILNRGYTF
clone_size: few; j_call: TRBJ2-3; v_call: TRBV20-1; cdr3_aa: CSAPPPQGGGGVQYF
clone_size: many; j_call: TRBJ2-4; v_call: TRBV27; cdr3_aa: CASSFTSTSSNIQYF
clone_size: many; j_call: TRBJ2-3; v_call: TRBV7-3; cdr3_aa: CASSSFDGDTQYF
clone_size: many; j_call: TRBJ1-2; v_call: TRBV6-1; cdr3_aa: CASSEGRTLSYTF
clone_size: few; j_call: TRBJ2-3; v_call: TRBV5-1; cdr3_aa: CASSMDRPSSTDTQYF
clone_size: many; j_call: TRBJ2-7; v_call: TRBV20-1; cdr3_aa: CSAALGGRGEQYF
clone_size: few; j_call: TRBJ2-1; v_call: TRBV29-1; cdr3_aa: CSVSVGRAEQFF
clone_size: NA; j_call: TRBJ2-1; v_call: TRBV19; cdr3_aa: CASSISDTYNEQFF
clone_size: many; j_call: TRBJ2-7; v_call: TRBV6-1; cdr3_aa: CASSSLGLAGDEQYF